Shown below are 18 T cell receptor beta chains from a single sample sequenced in a study of beta chain features in type 1 diabetes. The entirety of the isolated RNA underwent reverse transcription, so expressed TCRB transcripts were sequenced. The repertoire was sequenced with immunoSEQ multiplex PCR; TCRdb's copy has only in-frame clones and lacks some. The data contain about 160,000 clones, 8.1% of them singletons. The sample consisted of central memory CD4+ T cells from blood. Source of these receptors: a man younger than 35 in good health.

In its sample, this clone was seen many times. The chain couples TRBV4-3 to TRBJ2-1, with D perhaps TRBD2 (6 bases). V lost 1 base and J 4 bases, leaving 11 bases between the germline ends. From germline, CDR1 is LGHNA and CDR2 YSLEER. The CDR3 consists of 15 residues. The CDR3 nucleotides read TGCGCCAGCAGCCAAGGCCGGACTACGTACAATGAGCAGTTCTTC. Residues: CASSQGRTTYNEQFF.

This clone was detected a few times. The chain couples TRBV19 to TRBJ2-5, with 8 bases fitting TRBD2. This CDR3 contains 15 residues. The V gene's germline CDR1 is LNHDA and CDR2 SQIVND (reference sequence). Losses at the gene ends were 6 bases for V and 5 bases for J; bases not matched to a gene: 11. The CDR3 here is CASSTLGLEKETQYF. Written as DNA, the CDR3 is TGTGCCAGTAGCACCCTGGGACTAGAGAAGGAGACCCAGTACTTC.

This clone was observed a handful of times. The J gene is TRBJ1-1, the V gene TRBV7-3; weak D call: TRBD1 (5 bases). V gave up 2 bases and J gave up 5 bases, with 18 bases separating them. The CDR3 loop spans 16 amino acids. The V gene's germline CDR1 is SGHTA and CDR2 FQGTGA. The CDR3 nucleotides are TGTGCCAGCAGCTTAGGTCCCCCGCGGGGGGGAACTGAAGCTTTCTTT. Its protein is CASSLGPPRGGTEAFF.

This clone was detected many times. This chain links TRBV28 with TRBJ2-7; TRBD2 matches 7 bases. Germline loops: CDR1 MDHEN, CDR2 SYDVKM. This CDR3 comprises 13 residues. J was trimmed by 0 bases and V by 10 bases; bases with no gene match: 6. CDR3 DNA: TGTGCCACCACTAGCGCGAGCTCCTACGAGCAGTACTTC. Its protein product is CATTSASSYEQYF.

V is TRBV4-2 and J is TRBJ2-7, with 9 bases identical to TRBD1. Trimming at V came to 6 bases and at J to 2 bases, leaving 5 bases not matched to a gene. Germline V gene data show CDR1 as LGHNA and CDR2 as YNFKEQ. The CDR3 runs 14 residues. For the CDR3, the DNA is TGTGCCAGCAGTTCCGGGACAGGGCCCTACGAGCAGTACTTC. Its protein is CASSSGTGPYEQYF.

J is TRBJ2-3 and V is TRBV29-1, with unresolved D. CDR1 and CDR2 (germline): SQVTM, ANQGSEA. The CDR3 is 12 amino acids. Deletions cut 8 bases from V and 4 bases from J, with 13 bases between. The CDR3 is CSFFFPPDTQYF. The CDR3 DNA sequence: TGCAGCTTCTTCTTCCCCCCAGATACGCAGTATTTT.

This clone was counted between two and nine times. J is TRBJ2-2 and V is TRBV25-1, with D possibly being TRBD2 (6 bases). CDR1 and CDR2 (germline): MGHDK, SYGVNS. CDR3 length: 15 residues. The V end was cut by 5 bases, the J end by 3 bases, with 13 bases between. Written as DNA, the CDR3 is TGTGCCAGCAGTCAGAGGGACTCCTACACCGGGGAGCTGTTTTTT. Translation gives CASSQRDSYTGELFF.

This clone was picked up many times. The chain joins TRBV5-1 to TRBJ1-5, with D uncertain. The CDR3 runs to 16 residues. Germline V gene data show CDR1 as SGHRS and CDR2 as YFSETQ. V lost 0 bases and J lost 2, with 12 bases in between. As DNA, the CDR3 is TGCGCCAGCAGCTTGGTCGAGCGGGTGCGCAATCAGCCCCAGCATTTT. It specifies CASSLVERVRNQPQHF. The full variable domain, in which reference TRBV5-1 and TRBJ1-5 provide the parts outside the CDR3, is KAGVTQTPRYLIKTRGQQVTLSCSPISGHRSVSWYQQTPGQGLQFLFEYFSETQRNKGNFPGRFSGRQFSNSRSEMNVSTLELGDSALYLCASSLVERVRNQPQHFGDGTRLSIL.

This clone occurred a few times. The V and J genes are TRBV18 and TRBJ1-5; 12 bases line up with TRBD1. The trim removed 3 bases at V and 9 bases at J, leaving 15 bases unmatched. Germline loops: CDR1 KGHSH, CDR2 LQKENI. This CDR3 region has 18 residues. Written as DNA, the CDR3 is TGTGCCAGCTCACCGGGACAGGGGGCCGGAGTACGAATCACGCCCCAGCATTTT. Its translation is CASSPGQGAGVRITPQHF.

V and J are TRBV28 and TRBJ2-7; a possible D gene is TRBD1 (8 bases). The germline V gene has CDR1 MDHEN and CDR2 SYDVKM. V lost 11 bases and J 2 bases, leaving 22 bases between the germline ends. The CDR3 has 15 amino acids. DNA of the CDR3: TGTGCCGTCACAGGGGGGGGCCGTGAGACCTACGAGCAGTACTTC. Its translation is CAVTGGGRETYEQYF.

The chain combines TRBV28 with TRBJ2-3; 9 bases fit TRBD2. With 6 bases clipped from V and 1 base from J, the junction kept 2 bases outside the gene matches. This CDR3 has 14 residues. Germline V gene data show CDR1 as MDHEN and CDR2 as SYDVKM. The CDR3 region is CASRPSGGTDTQYF. CDR3 coding DNA: TGTGCCAGCAGACCTAGCGGGGGCACAGATACGCAGTATTTT.

The chain couples TRBV7-2 to TRBJ2-2; no firm D call. Germline values: CDR1 SGHTA, CDR2 FQGNSA. This CDR3 comprises 12 residues. V lost 4 bases to trimming and J lost 7 bases, with 7 bases between them. DNA of the CDR3: TGTGCCAGCAGCTCCTACAGCGGGGAGCTGTTTTTT. Amino acid sequence: CASSSYSGELFF.

V and J are TRBV7-2 and TRBJ2-5, with 10 bases matching TRBD2. The CDR3 totals 17 residues. Germline V gene sequence: CDR1 SGHTA, CDR2 FQGNSA. V gave up 1 base and J gave up 0 bases; unmatched junction bases: 5. CDR3 region: CASSLGLAGVYQETQYF. CDR3 nucleotide sequence: TGTGCCAGCAGCTTAGGGCTAGCGGGAGTGTACCAAGAGACCCAGTACTTC.

There are many counts of this clone. The gene calls are TRBV29-1 and TRBJ2-6; D possibly corresponds to TRBD2 (5 bases). The length of the CDR3 is 15 residues. With 3 bases removed from V and 0 bases from J, the gap between germline ends came to 9 bases. CDR1 is SQVTM, CDR2 ANQGSEA, per germline. The CDR3, as DNA: TGCAGCGTTGAGGGTGGGAGCTCTGGGGCCAACGTCCTGACTTTC. Translating gives CSVEGGSSGANVLTF.

The DNA for the CDR3 is TGTGCCAGCAGCTTAGCGCAGGACACCGGGGAGCTGTTTTTT. Translating it yields CASSLAQDTGELFF. The V gene is TRBV11-1, the J gene TRBJ2-2; D ambiguous. The CDR3 is 14 amino acids. Germline V gene lookup returns CDR1 SGHAT and CDR2 FQDESV (reference sequence). V lost 0 bases to trimming and J lost 3 bases, with 5 bases between them. Combining the CDR3 with reference TRBV11-1 and TRBJ2-2 gives the whole variable domain EAEVAQSPRYKITEKSQAVAFWCDPISGHATLYWYRQILGQGPELLVQFQDESVVDDSQLPKDRFSAERLKGVDSTLKIQPAELGDSAMYLCASSLAQDTGELFFGEGSRLTVL.

This clone appeared many times. The CDR3 sequence: CATIRDYTDTQYF. CDR3 DNA: TGTGCCACCATCCGGGACTACACAGATACGCAGTATTTT. The chain links TRBV15 to TRBJ2-3, with TRBD2 matching 7 bases. This CDR3 has 13 amino acids. Germline CDR1 reads LNHNV; CDR2 reads YYDKDF (reference sequence). V lost 7 bases, J lost 2 bases, and 3 bases stayed unmatched.

This clone has more than one count but fewer than ten. This chain connects TRBV7-2 to TRBJ1-2; D may be TRBD1 (6 bases). Germline V gives CDR1 SGHTA, CDR2 FQGNSA. The CDR3 is 17 amino acids. The V and J ends lost 4 bases and 6 bases respectively, with 24 bases between them. The CDR3 loop reads CASSSAVSRGSGNGYTF. Here the CDR3 DNA reads TGTGCCAGCAGCTCAGCTGTGAGCAGGGGTAGTGGGAATGGCTACACCTTC.

Only a few counts were recorded for this clone. CDR3 residues: CASSLPSGVLTF. As DNA, the CDR3 is TGTGCCAGCAGTTTACCTTCCGGCGTCCTGACTTTC. The V call is TRBV28, the J call TRBJ2-6; D unresolved. The V gene lost 2 bases and the J gene lost 12 bases, with 8 bases spanning the gap. Looked up from germline, CDR1 is MDHEN and CDR2 is SYDVKM. The length of the CDR3 is 12 residues.